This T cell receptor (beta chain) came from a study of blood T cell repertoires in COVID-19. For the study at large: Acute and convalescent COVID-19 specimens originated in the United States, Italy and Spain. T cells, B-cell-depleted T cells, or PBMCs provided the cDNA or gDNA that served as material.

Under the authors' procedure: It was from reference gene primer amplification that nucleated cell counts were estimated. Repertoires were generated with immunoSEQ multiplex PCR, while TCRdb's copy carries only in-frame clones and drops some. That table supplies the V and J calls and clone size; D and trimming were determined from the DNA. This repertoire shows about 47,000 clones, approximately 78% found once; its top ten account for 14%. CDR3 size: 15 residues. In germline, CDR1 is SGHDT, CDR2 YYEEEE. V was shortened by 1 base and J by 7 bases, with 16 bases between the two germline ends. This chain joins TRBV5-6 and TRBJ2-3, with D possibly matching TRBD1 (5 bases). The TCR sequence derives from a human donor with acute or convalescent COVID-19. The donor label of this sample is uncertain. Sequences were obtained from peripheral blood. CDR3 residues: CASSLNGGAGNTQYF. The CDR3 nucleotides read TGTGCCAGCAGCTTGAACGGTGGGGCTGGAAATACGCAGTATTTT.